This TCR beta chain was recorded in a study of blood T cell repertoires in COVID-19. The germline gives CDR1 WNHNN, CDR2 SYGVQD (reference sequence). CDR3 length equals 14 residues. Trimming at V came to 9 bases and at J to 6 bases, leaving 11 bases not matched to a gene. The assay was immunoSEQ multiplex PCR, and TCRdb's table has in-frame clones only and misses some. Of roughly 520,000 clones listed, around nine tenths were seen once; the top ten hold 1.5% to 2%. Participants spanned ages roughly 18 to 90 years and resided in roughly 22 US areas. The sequence was obtained from a woman in her forties who had recovered from COVID-19. The chain carries TRBV10-1 and TRBJ1-1, with 9 bases identical to TRBD1. Sequenced: PBMCs or T cells enriched from blood (not recorded which). CDR3 nucleotide sequence: TGCGCCAGTACCACAGGGGGCGAAGGGGCTGAAGCTTTCTTT. The encoded protein is CASTTGGEGAEAFF.